Listed below are T cell receptor beta chains from one sample, sequenced in a study of cytomegalovirus exposure and HLA in healthy donors. TCRdb's table, derived via immunoSEQ multiplex PCR, lists solely in-frame clones and lacks some. The table includes 100,000 to 150,000 clones, 80% to 85% detected once. The sample was PBMCs. Receptor source: a woman aged 25 to 39 in good health and CMV-seronegative. The CDR3 runs from the conserved cysteine through the conserved F or W. Each record gives: CDR3 protein, CDR3 DNA, clone size, V gene, D gene, J gene. D genes are given only for firm matches. Size values are once, few and many counts, or a class for expanded clones, and some rows have none.

cdr3_aa: CAWNRGVGGYTF; cdr3_nt: TGTGCCTGGAACCGGGGGGTAGGTGGCTACACCTTC; clone_size: -; v_call: TRBV30; d_call: -; j_call: TRBJ1-2
cdr3_aa: CASTTRNQPQHF; cdr3_nt: TGTGCCAGCACAACACGCAATCAGCCCCAGCATTTT; clone_size: -; v_call: TRBV6-5; d_call: -; j_call: TRBJ1-5
cdr3_aa: CASSLAPGTSGSPDNEQFF; cdr3_nt: TGTGCCAGCAGCTTAGCGCCCGGGACTAGCGGGTCCCCAGACAATGAGCAGTTCTTC; clone_size: -; v_call: TRBV7-6; d_call: TRBD2; j_call: TRBJ2-1
cdr3_aa: CASSLPSSLDTQYF; cdr3_nt: TGTGCCAGCAGCTTGCCCTCTAGCCTAGATACGCAGTATTTT; clone_size: few; v_call: TRBV11-1; d_call: -; j_call: TRBJ2-3
cdr3_aa: CAWSVAETQYF; cdr3_nt: TGTGCCTGGAGTGTGGCAGAGACCCAGTACTTC; clone_size: few; v_call: TRBV30; d_call: -; j_call: TRBJ2-5
cdr3_aa: CASSVDGGWEQFF; cdr3_nt: TGTGCCAGCAGCGTAGACGGGGGATGGGAGCAGTTCTTC; clone_size: -; v_call: TRBV9; d_call: -; j_call: TRBJ2-1
cdr3_aa: CASSLSGTYGYTF; cdr3_nt: TGTGCCAGCAGTTTGTCGGGAACCTATGGCTACACCTTC; clone_size: -; v_call: TRBV2; d_call: -; j_call: TRBJ1-2
cdr3_aa: CASRATSPQETQYF; cdr3_nt: TGTGCCAGCAGGGCGACTAGCCCCCAAGAGACCCAGTACTTC; clone_size: -; v_call: TRBV7-9; d_call: TRBD2; j_call: TRBJ2-5
cdr3_aa: CASSQEGREVYEQYF; cdr3_nt: TGCGCCAGCAGCCAAGAAGGGCGGGAGGTCTACGAGCAGTACTTC; clone_size: -; v_call: TRBV4-1; d_call: TRBD2; j_call: TRBJ2-7
cdr3_aa: CASKADRAYNEQFF; cdr3_nt: TGTGCCAGCAAGGCGGACAGGGCCTACAATGAGCAGTTCTTC; clone_size: few; v_call: TRBV2; d_call: TRBD1; j_call: TRBJ2-1
cdr3_aa: CAWSLGLVLTDTQYF; cdr3_nt: TGTGCCTGGAGTTTGGGTCTAGTTCTCACAGATACGCAGTATTTT; clone_size: -; v_call: TRBV30; d_call: -; j_call: TRBJ2-3
cdr3_aa: CSSSSNTGLKTYEQYF; cdr3_nt: TGTTCCAGCAGCTCCAATACGGGACTTAAAACCTACGAGCAGTACTTC; clone_size: -; v_call: TRBV7-9; d_call: -; j_call: TRBJ2-7
cdr3_aa: CASSHSTGVLYGYTF; cdr3_nt: TGCGCCAGCAGCCACTCGACAGGGGTACTCTATGGCTACACCTTC; clone_size: once; v_call: TRBV4-1; d_call: TRBD1; j_call: TRBJ1-2
cdr3_aa: CASSHSSYEQYF; cdr3_nt: TGCGCCAGCAGCCATTCTTCCTACGAGCAGTACTTC; clone_size: -; v_call: TRBV4-1; d_call: -; j_call: TRBJ2-7
cdr3_aa: CASSRGGGGSTFTDTQYF; cdr3_nt: TGTGCCAGCAGTAGGGGTGGCGGGGGGTCAACTTTCACAGATACGCAGTATTTT; clone_size: once; v_call: TRBV9; d_call: TRBD2; j_call: TRBJ2-3
cdr3_aa: CATSRDLRNTEAFF; cdr3_nt: TGTGCCACCAGCAGAGATCTCCGGAACACTGAAGCTTTCTTT; clone_size: -; v_call: TRBV15; d_call: -; j_call: TRBJ1-1
cdr3_aa: CASSFSTGGYEQYF; cdr3_nt: TGTGCCAGCAGCTTCTCGACAGGGGGCTACGAGCAGTACTTC; clone_size: -; v_call: TRBV9; d_call: TRBD1; j_call: TRBJ2-7
cdr3_aa: CASSRPGIMAGGELFF; cdr3_nt: TGTGCCAGCAGCCGACCGGGAATAATGGCGGGCGGGGAGCTGTTTTTT; clone_size: -; v_call: TRBV11-2; d_call: -; j_call: TRBJ2-2
cdr3_aa: CASSEAGDRGDGYTF; cdr3_nt: TGTGCCAGCAGTGAAGCAGGAGACAGGGGAGATGGCTACACCTTC; clone_size: -; v_call: TRBV6-1; d_call: TRBD1; j_call: TRBJ1-2
cdr3_aa: CASTSYWVGASGDLYEQYF; cdr3_nt: TGTGCCAGCACCTCTTATTGGGTCGGGGCTAGCGGGGATCTCTACGAGCAGTACTTC; clone_size: -; v_call: TRBV28; d_call: TRBD2; j_call: TRBJ2-7
cdr3_aa: CAWNRPGANVLTF; cdr3_nt: TGTGCCTGGAACAGACCTGGGGCCAACGTCCTGACTTTC; clone_size: once; v_call: TRBV30; d_call: -; j_call: TRBJ2-6
cdr3_aa: CASSADRDTEAFF; cdr3_nt: TGTGCCAGCAGCGCGGACAGGGATACTGAAGCTTTCTTT; clone_size: -; v_call: TRBV7-6; d_call: TRBD1; j_call: TRBJ1-1
cdr3_aa: CASSTSSVSTDTQYF; cdr3_nt: TGTGCCAGTAGTACTTCTAGCGTAAGCACAGATACGCAGTATTTT; clone_size: -; v_call: TRBV19; d_call: -; j_call: TRBJ2-3
cdr3_aa: CASSSQGASQANYGYTF; cdr3_nt: TGTGCCAGCAGTTCTCAGGGGGCGTCTCAAGCTAACTATGGCTACACCTTC; clone_size: -; v_call: TRBV27; d_call: TRBD1; j_call: TRBJ1-2
cdr3_aa: CASVEAVPTQGYEQYF; cdr3_nt: TGTGCCAGTGTTGAGGCAGTACCCACCCAGGGCTACGAGCAGTACTTC; clone_size: -; v_call: TRBV2; d_call: -; j_call: TRBJ2-7
cdr3_aa: CASSLRSNQPQHF; cdr3_nt: TGTGCCAGCAGCTTGCGTAGCAATCAGCCCCAGCATTTT; clone_size: -; v_call: TRBV7-6; d_call: -; j_call: TRBJ1-5
cdr3_aa: CSVAGFRYGYTF; cdr3_nt: TGCAGCGTTGCGGGGTTTCGGTATGGCTACACCTTC; clone_size: -; v_call: TRBV29-1; d_call: -; j_call: TRBJ1-2
cdr3_aa: CASSQGVGGGTSGANVLTF; cdr3_nt: TGCGCCAGCAGCCAAGGCGTCGGTGGGGGGACCTCTGGGGCCAACGTCCTGACTTTC; clone_size: -; v_call: TRBV4-1; d_call: -; j_call: TRBJ2-6